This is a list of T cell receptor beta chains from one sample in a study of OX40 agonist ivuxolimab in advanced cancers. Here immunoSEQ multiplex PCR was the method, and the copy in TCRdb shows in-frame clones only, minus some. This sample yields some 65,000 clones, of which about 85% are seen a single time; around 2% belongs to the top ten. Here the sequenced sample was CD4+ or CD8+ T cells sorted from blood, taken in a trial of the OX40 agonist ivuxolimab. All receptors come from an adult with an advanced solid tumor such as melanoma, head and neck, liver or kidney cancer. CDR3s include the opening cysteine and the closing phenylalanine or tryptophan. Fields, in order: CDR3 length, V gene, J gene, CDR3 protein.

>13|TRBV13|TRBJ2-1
CASSQTGAHEQFF
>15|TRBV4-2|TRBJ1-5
CASSQDSGYNQPQHF
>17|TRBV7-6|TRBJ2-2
CASSEQISVRLTGELFF
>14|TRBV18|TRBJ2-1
CASSLPGSYNEQFF
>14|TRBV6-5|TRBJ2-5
CASSYTDRAETQYF
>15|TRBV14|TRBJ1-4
CASSYGTATNEKLFF
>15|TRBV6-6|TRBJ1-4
CASGKSGAGNEKLFF
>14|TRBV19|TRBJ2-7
CASSISDGVREQYF
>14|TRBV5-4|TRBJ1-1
CASRQDRAIAEAFF
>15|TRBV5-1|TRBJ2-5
CASSLAAPYQETQYF
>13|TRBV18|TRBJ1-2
CASSPRTPDGYTF
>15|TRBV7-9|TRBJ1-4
CASSPRRSTDEKLFF
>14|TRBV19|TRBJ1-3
CASSISSSGNTIYF
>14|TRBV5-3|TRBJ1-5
CACGGTDSNQPQHF
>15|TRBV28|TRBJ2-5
CASSLGLAGQETQYF
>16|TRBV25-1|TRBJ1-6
CASSESRGFYNSPLHF
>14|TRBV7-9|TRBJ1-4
CASSFDRSDEKLFF
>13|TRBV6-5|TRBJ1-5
CASRVSVNQPQHF
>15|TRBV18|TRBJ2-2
CASSPTQTNTGELFF
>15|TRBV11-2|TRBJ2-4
CASSLLQGLVGIQYF
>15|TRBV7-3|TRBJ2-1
CASSLQGNSYNEQFF
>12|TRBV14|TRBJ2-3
CASSQTPDTQYF
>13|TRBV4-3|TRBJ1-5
CASSRNSNQPQHF
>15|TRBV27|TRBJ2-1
CASSPLGSGQVEQFF
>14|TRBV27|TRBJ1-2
CASSYRGLNYGYTF
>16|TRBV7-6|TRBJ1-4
CASSLEDRAPNEKLFF
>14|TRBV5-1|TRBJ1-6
CASSLGQDNSPLHF
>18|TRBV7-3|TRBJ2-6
CASSLTGGSGSGANVLTF
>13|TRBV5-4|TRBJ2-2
CASSLGQLGELFF
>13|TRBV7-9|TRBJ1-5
CASSWSSNQPQHF
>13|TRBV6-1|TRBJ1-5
CASSETGGSSQHF
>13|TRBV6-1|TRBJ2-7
CASTRIFYDEQCF
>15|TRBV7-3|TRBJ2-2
CASSLTRGNTGELFF
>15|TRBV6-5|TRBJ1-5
CASSRQGASNQPQHF
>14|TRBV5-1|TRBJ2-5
CASSLDRVGETQYF